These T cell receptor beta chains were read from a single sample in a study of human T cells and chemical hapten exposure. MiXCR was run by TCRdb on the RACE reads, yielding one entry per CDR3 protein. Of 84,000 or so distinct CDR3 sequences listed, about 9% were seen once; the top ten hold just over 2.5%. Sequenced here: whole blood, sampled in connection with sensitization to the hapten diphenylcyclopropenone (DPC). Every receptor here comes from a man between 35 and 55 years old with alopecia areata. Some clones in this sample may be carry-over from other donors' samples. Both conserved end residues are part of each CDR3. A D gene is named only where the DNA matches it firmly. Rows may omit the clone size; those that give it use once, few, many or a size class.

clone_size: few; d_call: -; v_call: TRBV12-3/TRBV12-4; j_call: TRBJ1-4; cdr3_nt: TGTGCCAGCAGTTTTACATCAACTAATGAAAAACTGTTTTTT; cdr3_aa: CASSFTSTNEKLFF
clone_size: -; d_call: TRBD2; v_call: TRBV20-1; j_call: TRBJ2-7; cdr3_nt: TGCAGTGCTAGAGATACCGTGACTAGCGGGAGGGTCTACGAGCAGTACTTC; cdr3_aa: CSARDTVTSGRVYEQYF
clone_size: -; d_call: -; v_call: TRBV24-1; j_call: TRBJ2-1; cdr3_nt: TGTGCCACCAGAGGGACAACCTACAATGAGCAGTTCTTC; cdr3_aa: CATRGTTYNEQFF
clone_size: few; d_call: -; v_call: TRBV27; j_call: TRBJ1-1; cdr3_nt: TGTGCCAGCAGTTTAAGACGGTCCTGGGACACTGAAGCTTTCTTT; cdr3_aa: CASSLRRSWDTEAFF
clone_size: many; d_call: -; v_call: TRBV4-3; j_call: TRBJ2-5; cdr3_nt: TGCGCCAGCAGCCAAGACCTTTCAGAGACCCAGTACTTC; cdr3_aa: CASSQDLSETQYF
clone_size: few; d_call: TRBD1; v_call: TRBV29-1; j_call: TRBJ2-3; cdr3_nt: TGCAGCGTGGACAGGGCAGATACGCAGTATTTT; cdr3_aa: CSVDRADTQYF
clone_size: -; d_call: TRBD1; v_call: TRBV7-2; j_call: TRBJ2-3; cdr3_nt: TGTGCCAGCAGCTTAGGAACAGGGGGCCCCAGAGATACGCAGTATTTT; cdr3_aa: CASSLGTGGPRDTQYF
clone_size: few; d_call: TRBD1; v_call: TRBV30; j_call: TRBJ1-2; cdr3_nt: TGTGCCTGTGGACAGGGGTCCATCTCTGGCTACACCTTC; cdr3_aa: CACGQGSISGYTF
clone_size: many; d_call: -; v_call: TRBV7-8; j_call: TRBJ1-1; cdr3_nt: TGTGCCAGCAGCTTAGTCGCAGTTAACACTGAAGCTTTCTTT; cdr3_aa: CASSLVAVNTEAFF
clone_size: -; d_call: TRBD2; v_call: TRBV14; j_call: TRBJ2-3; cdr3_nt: TGTGCCAGCAGCCCCCAACTTAGCGGGAGTAGCGATACGCAGTATTTT; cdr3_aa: CASSPQLSGSSDTQYF
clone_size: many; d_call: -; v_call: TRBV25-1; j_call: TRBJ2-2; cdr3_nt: TGTGCCAGCAGTGAAGACCAAACGAACACCGGGGAGCTGTTTTTT; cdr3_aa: CASSEDQTNTGELFF
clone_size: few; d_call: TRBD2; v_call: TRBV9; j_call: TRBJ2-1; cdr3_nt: TGTGCCAGCAGCGTAAATGAACTAGCGGTAGACAATGAGCAGTTCTTC; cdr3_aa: CASSVNELAVDNEQFF
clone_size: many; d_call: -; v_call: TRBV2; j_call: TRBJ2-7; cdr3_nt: TGTGCCAGCAGTGATTCCCACACCGCCAGCCCCTACGAGCAGTACTTC; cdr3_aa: CASSDSHTASPYEQYF
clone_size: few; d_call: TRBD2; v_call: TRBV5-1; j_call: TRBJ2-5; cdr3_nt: TGCGCCAGCAGCTTGGTGGGGGGGAGCGCCCCCGAGGAGACCCAGTACTTC; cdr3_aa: CASSLVGGSAPEETQYF
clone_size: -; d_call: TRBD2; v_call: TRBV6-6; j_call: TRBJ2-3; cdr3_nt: TGTGCCAGCATTCCAGGTCTAGCGGGAGCCGTGGCAGATACGCAGTATTTT; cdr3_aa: CASIPGLAGAVADTQYF
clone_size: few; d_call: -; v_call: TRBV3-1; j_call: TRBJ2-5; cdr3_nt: TGTGCCAGCAGCCAACGGAAGGGGGTTGCCCGGGAACAAGAGACCCAGTACTTC; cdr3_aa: CASSQRKGVAREQETQYF
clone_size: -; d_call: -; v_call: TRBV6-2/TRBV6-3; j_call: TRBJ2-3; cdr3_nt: TGTGCCAGCAGTTACGCGGGATCTATACATACGCAGTATTTT; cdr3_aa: CASSYAGSIHTQYF
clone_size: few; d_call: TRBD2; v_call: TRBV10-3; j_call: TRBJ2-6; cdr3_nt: TGTGCCATCAGTGCCGGACTAGCGGGGCCTTCTGGGGCCAACGTCCTGACTTTC; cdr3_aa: CAISAGLAGPSGANVLTF
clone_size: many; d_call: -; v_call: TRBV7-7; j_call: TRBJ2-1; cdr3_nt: TGTGCTAGCAGCCTTTCACGGTACAATGAGCAGTTCTTC; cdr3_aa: CASSLSRYNEQFF
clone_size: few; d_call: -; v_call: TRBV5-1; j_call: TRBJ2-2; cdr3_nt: TGCGCCAGCAAGGAAGCGCCGAACACCGGGGAGCTGTTTTTT; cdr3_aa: CASKEAPNTGELFF
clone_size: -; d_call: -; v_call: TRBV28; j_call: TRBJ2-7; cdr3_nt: TGTGCCAGCAGTCGACCCATCTACGAGCAGTACTTC; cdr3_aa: CASSRPIYEQYF
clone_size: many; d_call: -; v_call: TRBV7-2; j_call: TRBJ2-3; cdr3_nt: TGTGCCAGCGGGGTGGGCACAGATACGCAGTATTTT; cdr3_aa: CASGVGTDTQYF
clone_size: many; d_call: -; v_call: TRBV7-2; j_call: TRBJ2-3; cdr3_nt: TGTGCCAGCAGCTTAGCCCCGGCGGGCACAGATACGCAGTATTTT; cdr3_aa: CASSLAPAGTDTQYF
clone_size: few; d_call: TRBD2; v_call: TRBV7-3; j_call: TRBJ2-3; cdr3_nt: TGTGCCAGCAGCCTCAGCGGGAGTGGGGTAGATACGCAGTATTTT; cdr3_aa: CASSLSGSGVDTQYF
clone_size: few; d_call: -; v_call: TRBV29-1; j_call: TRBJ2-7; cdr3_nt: TGCAGCGTTGAGTGGGGGCAGGGCTACGAGCAGTACTTC; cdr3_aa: CSVEWGQGYEQYF
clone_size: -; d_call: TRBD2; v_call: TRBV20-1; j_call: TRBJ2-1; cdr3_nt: TGCAGTGCTCGAAAAGCCGGGACTAGCGGTTACAATGAGCAGTTCTTC; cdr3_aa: CSARKAGTSGYNEQFF
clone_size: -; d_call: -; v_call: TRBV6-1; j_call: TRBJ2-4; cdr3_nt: TGTGCCAGCAGCGGGACAGTGGAGGGCGCAAACATTCAGTACTTC; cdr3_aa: CASSGTVEGANIQYF
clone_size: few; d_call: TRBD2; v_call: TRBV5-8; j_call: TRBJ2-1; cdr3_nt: TGTGCCAGCAGCTTGGGACTAGCGGGTATAATCAGTGAGCAGTTCTTC; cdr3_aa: CASSLGLAGIISEQFF
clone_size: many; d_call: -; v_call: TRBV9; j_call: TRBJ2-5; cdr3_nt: TGTGCCAGCAGCGGAACTGAGGGGTTTGGAGAGACCCAGTACTTC; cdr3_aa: CASSGTEGFGETQYF
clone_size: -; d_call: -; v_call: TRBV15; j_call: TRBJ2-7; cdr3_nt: TGTGCCACCAGCAGAGATAAGGGCCCTCAAAGGGAGCAGTACTTC; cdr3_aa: CATSRDKGPQREQYF
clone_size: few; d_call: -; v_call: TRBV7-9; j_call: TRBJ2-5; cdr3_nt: TGTGCCAGCAGCCCTAAAGAGACCCAGTACTTC; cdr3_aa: CASSPKETQYF
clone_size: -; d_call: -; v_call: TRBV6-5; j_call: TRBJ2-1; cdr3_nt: TGTGCCAGCAGTAAAGGACGGACTTACAATGAGCAGTTCTTC; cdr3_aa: CASSKGRTYNEQFF